The 10 T cell receptor beta chains below were found in one sample sequenced in a study of T-cell memory formation after mild COVID-19. TCRdb analysed the 5' RACE reads with MiXCR anew, one entry per CDR3 protein. The repertoire consists of about 500,000 distinct CDR3 sequences, with around 21% occurring once and the leading ten covering approximately 13%. Sequenced sample: PBMCs or a T cell subset sorted from them (not recorded which). These receptors were collected from an adult woman who had mild COVID-19 (a few samples of this study predate the infection). Cell type and time point are not known.

This rearrangement joins TRBV2 to TRBJ2-5; the D gene is possibly TRBD2 (5 bases). The germline V gene has CDR1 SNHLY and CDR2 FYNNEI. CDR3 size: 13 residues. The V gene lost 7 bases and the J gene lost 7 bases, with 16 bases spanning the gap. The CDR3 sequence is CASNDEKEATQYF. CDR3 sequence (DNA): TGTGCCAGCAATGACGAGAAGGAGGCGACCCAGTACTTC.

This clonotype was seen a few times. This sequence joins TRBV10-3 and TRBJ1-6; D is perhaps TRBD1 (5 bases). The CDR3 has 15 amino acids. Trimming cost V 4 bases and J 4 bases, with 11 bases left between them. Germline assignment: CDR1 ENHRY and CDR2 SYGVKD. The CDR3: CAISAEGNYNSPLHF. The CDR3 nucleotides are TGTGCCATCAGTGCCGAGGGGAATTATAATTCACCCCTCCACTTT.

This clonotype showed up just a few times. The chain combines TRBV7-9 with TRBJ2-5, with TRBD1 matching over 12 bases. The junction had 9 bases not matched to a gene; V was cut back by 8 bases and J by 5 bases. In germline, CDR1 is SEHNR, CDR2 FQNEAQ (reference sequence). The CDR3 sequence is 15 residues long. CDR3 sequence reads: CASRTGTGGKETQYF. Here the CDR3 DNA reads TGTGCCAGCCGGACCGGGACAGGGGGCAAGGAGACCCAGTACTTC.

In this sample, this clonotype turned up a few times. This chain uses TRBV15 with TRBJ2-7; D is possibly TRBD1 or TRBD2 (6 bases each). The CDR3 has 19 amino acids. Per germline, CDR1 LNHNV and CDR2 YYDKDF (reference sequence). Trimming took off 2 bases at V and 0 bases at J, with 23 bases between the two ends. CDR3 sequence: CATSRPRRDMGATSYEQYF. Here the CDR3 DNA reads TGTGCCACCAGCAGACCCCGGCGGGATATGGGGGCAACCTCCTACGAGCAGTACTTC. Drawing the rest from reference TRBV15 and TRBJ2-7, the complete variable domain is DAMVIQNPRYQVTQFGKPVTLSCSQTLNHNVMYWYQQKSSQAPKLLFHYYDKDFNNEADTPDNFQSRRPNTSFCFLDIRSPGLGDTAMYLCATSRPRRDMGATSYEQYFGPGTRLTVT.

The V gene is TRBV3-1, the J gene TRBJ2-7; 10 nucleotides agree with TRBD2. The CDR3 sequence is 18 residues long. The V and J ends lost 1 base and 10 bases, in that order; junction bases with no gene match: 19. Per the germline V gene, CDR1 is LGHDT and CDR2 is YNNKEL (reference sequence). The CDR3 protein is CASSQGGVGLAGVWTQYF. As DNA, the CDR3 is TGTGCCAGCAGCCAAGGAGGGGTAGGTCTAGCGGGAGTCTGGACACAGTACTTC.

The genes are TRBV20-1 and TRBJ2-5; D unclear. With 0 bases removed from V and 4 bases from J, the gap between germline ends came to 6 bases. The CDR3 extends over 12 amino acids. Germline CDR1 reads DFQATT; CDR2 reads SNEGSKA (reference sequence). This chain's CDR3 is CSARDGVETQYF. The DNA for the CDR3 is TGCAGTGCTAGAGATGGAGTAGAGACCCAGTACTTC.

The rearrangement uses TRBV20-1 and TRBJ2-5; possibly TRBD1 for D (7 bases). From germline, CDR1 is DFQATT and CDR2 SNEGSKA (reference sequence). Between the trimmed V and J ends, which lost 0 bases and 3 bases, there was a span of 17 bases. The CDR3 contains 16 residues. The CDR3 nucleotides read TGCAGTGCTAGAGATGGCGGGACAGCCAGAAAAGAGACCCAGTACTTC. This translates into CSARDGGTARKETQYF.

The chain links TRBV7-9 to TRBJ2-5; the D gene is possibly TRBD2 (6 bases). Per the germline V gene, CDR1 is SEHNR and CDR2 is FQNEAQ (reference sequence). The CDR3 has 14 amino acids. Trimming took 2 bases from V and 6 from J, leaving 13 bases between them. The CDR3 reads CASSLPGVGKTQYF. The CDR3 DNA is TGTGCCAGCAGCTTACCGGGAGTAGGAAAGACCCAGTACTTC.

This sequence joins TRBV5-1 and TRBJ2-7; 12 positions match TRBD2. CDR1 SGHRS and CDR2 YFSETQ come from the germline V gene. The CDR3 runs to 16 residues. V trimming: 5 bases; J trimming: 6 bases; junction bases outside the gene matches: 12. CDR3 sequence: CASSQTVLAGGVEQYF. For the CDR3, the DNA is TGCGCCAGCAGTCAAACAGTACTAGCGGGAGGAGTCGAGCAGTACTTC.

In DNA, the CDR3 is TGCGCCAGCAGCTTCCACACAGATACGCAGTATTTT. Translation: CASSFHTDTQYF. J is TRBJ2-3 and V is TRBV5-1; the D is unclear. Germline CDR1 reads SGHRS; CDR2 reads YFSETQ. The CDR3 spans 12 residues. Trimming took off 2 bases at V and 2 bases at J, with 3 bases between the two ends.